The 30 T cell receptor beta chains reported below all come from one sample, sequenced in a study of blood T cell repertoires in COVID-19. Here immunoSEQ multiplex PCR was the method, and the copy in TCRdb shows in-frame clones only, minus some. The sample has 90,000 to 95,000 clones; more than 70% are singletons. The sample taken for sequencing was peripheral blood. Every receptor here comes from a woman over 75 with active COVID-19.

This chain uses TRBV2 with TRBJ2-5, with D perhaps matching TRBD1 (6 bases). V lost 5 bases and J lost 2, with 12 bases in between. The germline CDR1 and CDR2 sequences are SNHLY and FYNNEI. This CDR3 has 14 residues. CDR3 protein: CASSPQGDQETQYF. CDR3 coding DNA: TGTGCCAGCAGTCCACAGGGCGATCAAGAGACCCAGTACTTC.

V usage is TRBV28 and J usage is TRBJ1-6, with D unresolved. Looked up from germline, CDR1 is MDHEN and CDR2 is SYDVKM. V lost 4 bases, J lost 5 bases, and 9 bases lay in between. CDR3 length: 14 residues. CDR3 coding DNA: TGTGCCAGCAGTTCCGGGTTGAATAATTCACCCCTCCACTTT. Protein sequence: CASSSGLNNSPLHF.

The chain recombines TRBV7-3 with TRBJ1-1; D not resolved. The V end lost 7 bases, the J end lost 5 bases, and 14 bases lay between the germline ends. The CDR3 length is 13 residues. CDR1 and CDR2 (germline): SGHTA, FQGTGA. CDR3 loop: CASMAGVGTEAFF. CDR3 DNA: TGTGCCAGCATGGCCGGGGTAGGGACTGAAGCTTTCTTT.

This clone was observed a single time. The chain recombines TRBV11-2 with TRBJ2-5, with a possible D match to TRBD2 (6 bases). The V gene lost 5 bases and the J gene lost 9 bases, with 16 bases spanning the gap. There are 13 residues in the CDR3. Germline V CDR1 and CDR2: SGHAT, FQNNGV. The CDR3 DNA reads TGTGCCAGCAGCCTTGGGACTTACGGGGCCCAGTACTTC. This encodes CASSLGTYGAQYF.

This chain joins TRBV28 and TRBJ1-6, with 9 nucleotides matching TRBD1. Germline V gene sequence: CDR1 MDHEN, CDR2 SYDVKM. Losses at the gene ends were 6 bases for V and 9 bases for J; bases not matched to a gene: 6. The CDR3 spans 14 residues. CDR3 coding DNA: TGTGCCAGCAGACAACAGGGGGCGGTTTCACCCCTCCACTTT. Translation gives CASRQQGAVSPLHF.

The chain uses TRBV25-1 and TRBJ2-7, with 9 bases that match TRBD2. Unmatched junction bases numbered 8, after V lost 10 bases and J lost 4 bases. The germline V gene has CDR1 MGHDK and CDR2 SYGVNS. The CDR3 runs to 13 residues. The CDR3 coding sequence is TGTGCCAACCGTAGCGGGAGCTTTTACGAGCAGTACTTC. Protein sequence: CANRSGSFYEQYF.

The chain employs TRBV12-3 or TRBV12-4 and TRBJ1-5, with a weak D call TRBD1 (6 bases). This CDR3 has 13 amino acids. V was shortened by 5 bases and J by 3 bases, with 8 bases between the two germline ends. The CDR3 DNA sequence: TGTGCCAGCAGTGGACAGTTCAATCAGCCCCAGCATTTT. It yields the protein CASSGQFNQPQHF.

The table lists this clone with a count of one. The chain couples TRBV5-1 to TRBJ2-1; D is perhaps TRBD1 (6 bases). From germline, CDR1 is SGHRS and CDR2 YFSETQ. V lost 0 bases and J lost 9, with 19 bases in between. The CDR3 has 16 amino acids. The CDR3 DNA reads as TGCGCCAGCAGCTTGGCAACAGGGTACACTACGGGTGAGCAGTTCTTC. Its translation is CASSLATGYTTGEQFF.

The chain has TRBV19 and TRBJ2-1; TRBD1 might be the D (6 bases). CDR3 size: 16 residues. CDR1 and CDR2 (germline): LNHDA, SQIVND (reference sequence). With 4 bases removed from V and 12 bases from J, the gap between germline ends came to 25 bases. The CDR3 sequence is CASSNGGGRLSAWQFF. CDR3 nucleotides: TGTGCCAGTAGTAATGGTGGGGGCAGACTGAGTGCGTGGCAGTTCTTC.

The chain has TRBV4-2 and TRBJ2-1; 8 nucleotides align to TRBD2. Germline lookup yields CDR1 LGHNA and CDR2 YNFKEQ. The CDR3 runs to 15 residues. V shed 4 bases and J 7 bases; nucleotides not matched to a gene: 9. The CDR3 bases are TGTGCCAGCAGCCTAGCGGGACCTGGGAGGAATGAGCAGTTCTTC. Its protein is CASSLAGPGRNEQFF.

In DNA, the CDR3 is TGTGCCAGTACAGGGGGCGCCAGGGAGACCCAGTACTTC. Protein sequence: CASTGGARETQYF. This chain uses TRBV28 with TRBJ2-5, with 9 bases fitting TRBD1. Looked up from germline, CDR1 is MDHEN and CDR2 is SYDVKM. The CDR3 extends over 13 amino acids. V lost 9 bases to trimming and J lost 5 bases; unmatched junction nucleotides: 7.

V is TRBV18 and J is TRBJ2-2; 10 bases map to TRBD2. CDR1 is KGHSH and CDR2 is LQKENI in the germline V gene. The CDR3 has 16 amino acids. V lost 2 bases, J lost 7 bases, and 7 bases stayed unmatched. The CDR3 sequence: CASSPVLAGVVGELFF. In nucleotides, the CDR3 is TGTGCCAGCTCACCAGTTCTAGCGGGAGTTGTCGGGGAGCTGTTTTTT. Together with reference TRBV18 and TRBJ2-2, the CDR3 gives the full variable domain: NAGVMQNPRHLVRRRGQEARLRCSPMKGHSHVYWYRQLPEEGLKFMVYLQKENIIDESGMPKERFSAEFPKEGPSILRIQQVVRGDSAAYFCASSPVLAGVVGELFFGEGSRLTVL.

This chain uses TRBV11-3 with TRBJ2-2; D perhaps matches TRBD1 (5 bases). Trimming removed 5 bases at V and 1 base at J, with 8 bases between. Germline CDR1 SGHNT, CDR2 YENEEA. The CDR3 consists of 14 residues. The CDR3 loop is CASSQGQNTGELFF. CDR3 nucleotides: TGTGCCAGCAGCCAAGGACAGAACACCGGGGAGCTGTTTTTT.

V gene TRBV19 combines with J gene TRBJ2-1; weak D call: TRBD1 (6 bases). The CDR3 consists of 15 residues. Trimming stripped 3 bases from V and 0 bases from J, with 9 bases between. Germline V lookup: CDR1 LNHDA, CDR2 SQIVND (reference sequence). The CDR3 region is CASSIQGSSYNEQFF. CDR3 nucleotide sequence: TGTGCCAGTAGTATCCAGGGGAGCTCCTACAATGAGCAGTTCTTC. Filled out from reference TRBV19 and TRBJ2-1, the complete variable domain reads DGGITQSPKYLFRKEGQNVTLSCEQNLNHDAMYWYRQDPGQGLRLIYYSQIVNDFQKGDIAEGYSVSREKKESFPLTVTSAQKNPTAFYLCASSIQGSSYNEQFFGPGTRLTVL.

The chain is built from TRBV18 and TRBJ2-2; TRBD2 aligns across 12 bases. The CDR3 is 17 amino acids. From germline, CDR1 is KGHSH and CDR2 LQKENI. Germline trimming cut 3 bases from V and 4 bases from J; bases unmatched to any gene: 6. Here the CDR3 reads CASSPNRLAGATGELFF. The CDR3 DNA sequence: TGTGCCAGCTCACCCAATAGACTAGCGGGAGCCACCGGGGAGCTGTTTTTT. The full variable domain, with the rest looked up from reference TRBV18 and TRBJ2-2, is NAGVMQNPRHLVRRRGQEARLRCSPMKGHSHVYWYRQLPEEGLKFMVYLQKENIIDESGMPKERFSAEFPKEGPSILRIQQVVRGDSAAYFCASSPNRLAGATGELFFGEGSRLTVL.

The CDR3 DNA follows: TGCAGCGTACTCCGGGACAGCTACGAGCAGTACTTC. It yields the protein CSVLRDSYEQYF. The V and J genes are TRBV29-1 and TRBJ2-7, with 7 positions matching TRBD1. Germline trimming cut 6 bases from V and 3 bases from J; bases unmatched to any gene: 5. Germline CDR1 reads SQVTM; CDR2 reads ANQGSEA. CDR3 length equals 12 residues.

The chain employs TRBV6-6 and TRBJ1-6; 10 nucleotides align to TRBD1. The CDR3 consists of 14 residues. The germline CDR1 and CDR2 sequences are MNHNY and SVGAGI (reference sequence). V shed 6 bases and J 8 bases; nucleotides not matched to a gene: 4. The CDR3: CASSRGQGDSPLHF. For the CDR3, the DNA is TGTGCCAGCAGCCGAGGACAGGGGGATTCACCCCTCCACTTT.

The gene calls are TRBV15 and TRBJ1-2, with a possible D match to TRBD1 (6 bases). The V end lost 0 bases, the J end lost 5 bases, and 10 bases lay between the germline ends. The germline gives CDR1 LNHNV, CDR2 YYDKDF (reference sequence). CDR3 length: 14 residues. The CDR3 region has the DNA TGTGCCACCAGCAGAGAGGGACACGGATATGGCTACACCTTC. It yields the protein CATSREGHGYGYTF.

A single count supports this clone. V and J are TRBV9 and TRBJ2-7, with 8 bases identical to TRBD2. Germline CDR1 is SGDLS and CDR2 is YYNGEE. The CDR3 runs 18 residues. J lost 3 bases, V lost 2 bases, and 16 bases had no gene match. DNA for the CDR3: TGTGCCAGCAGCGTTGCGGCTAGCGGGTGGTCGTTCAACTACGAGCAGTACTTC. Translation gives CASSVAASGWSFNYEQYF.

The sample holds one count of this clone. The chain employs TRBV3-1 (or the pseudogene TRBV3-2) and TRBJ1-1; D gene uncertain. This CDR3 comprises 15 residues. Trimming pared 4 bases from V and 4 bases from J, leaving 16 bases between. Germline V gives CDR1 LGHDT, CDR2 YNNKEL (reference sequence). The DNA of the CDR3 is TGTGCCAGCAGCCTCAGGTGGACGGAGGGCACTGAAGCTTTCTTT. Translated, it gives CASSLRWTEGTEAFF.

As concerns this clone: Because the CDR3 is missing its conserved closing phenylalanine or tryptophan, this is likely a read error. The limits of the CDR3 on the DNA are not certain, so only TCRdb's listed CDR3 is given. J is TRBJ1-2 and V is TRBV19. The CDR3 extends over 14 residues, inclusive of both ends. Germline CDR1 LNHDA, CDR2 SQIVND (reference sequence). CDR3 residues: CASSIREVNRMTPG.

The chain links TRBV18 to TRBJ2-1; 8 bases are shared with TRBD2. The ends lost 2 bases at V and 6 bases at J; junction bases unmatched: 6. The CDR3 length is 15 residues. Per germline, CDR1 KGHSH and CDR2 LQKENI. The CDR3 DNA is TGTGCCAGCTCACCAGCCAGCGGGAGAGCCAATGAGCAGTTCTTC. It encodes CASSPASGRANEQFF.

The chain links TRBV7-2 to TRBJ2-7, with D possibly being TRBD2 (6 bases). V lost 5 bases and J 2 bases, leaving 16 bases between the germline ends. The CDR3 is 15 residues long. The germline V gene has CDR1 SGHTA and CDR2 FQGNSA. CDR3 DNA: TGTGCCAGCAGCCTGCGGGCGGGAAAAGCCTACGAGCAGTACTTC. This codes for CASSLRAGKAYEQYF.

The table lists this clone with a few counts. The gene calls are TRBV19 and TRBJ2-7; the match to TRBD1 covers 7 bases. The germline gives CDR1 LNHDA, CDR2 SQIVND (reference sequence). The CDR3 is made up of 13 amino acids. The trim removed 7 bases at V and 1 base at J, leaving 4 bases unmatched. Written as DNA, the CDR3 is TGTGCCAGTACCCCGACAGGGTCCTACGAGCAGTACTTC. Its protein product is CASTPTGSYEQYF.

The chain links TRBV4-2 to TRBJ1-1; 12 nucleotides align to TRBD1. The CDR3 is 17 amino acids. CDR1 and CDR2 (germline): LGHNA, YNFKEQ. Trimming at V came to 0 bases and at J to 6 bases, leaving 8 bases not matched to a gene. The CDR3 region has the DNA TGTGCCAGCAGCCAAGAATTTGGGACAGGGGGCGGTTCTGAAGCTTTCTTT. It yields the protein CASSQEFGTGGGSEAFF.

The chain carries TRBV5-1 and TRBJ2-3; tentatively, D is TRBD2 (6 bases). Deletions cut 4 bases from V and 1 base from J, with 22 bases between. The CDR3 spans 18 residues. The germline gives CDR1 SGHRS, CDR2 YFSETQ. Here the CDR3 DNA reads TGCGCCAGCAGCCCGAGAGTAGGTTGGGACTTGGGCACAGATACGCAGTATTTT. The encoded protein is CASSPRVGWDLGTDTQYF.

The chain has TRBV5-6 and TRBJ1-1; no firm D call. Trimming took 0 bases from V and 6 from J, leaving 9 bases between them. The germline V gene has CDR1 SGHDT and CDR2 YYEEEE. The CDR3 is 13 residues long. CDR3 bases: TGTGCCAGCAGCTTGGTACAGCAGGCTGAAGCTTTCTTT. Amino acid sequence: CASSLVQQAEAFF.

This clone was counted a single time. The chain uses TRBV28 and TRBJ2-1, with a weak D call TRBD1 (7 bases). This CDR3 spans 15 amino acids. V was pared by 6 bases and J by 7 bases, with 19 bases between. Looked up from germline, CDR1 is MDHEN and CDR2 is SYDVKM. The CDR3 sequence: CASSLSGPGGNEQFF. Here the CDR3 DNA reads TGTGCCAGCAGCCTCTCCGGTCCAGGGGGGAATGAGCAGTTCTTC.

This sequence joins TRBV7-9 and TRBJ2-7; TRBD1 agrees at 8 bases. The junction had 9 bases not matched to a gene; V was cut back by 3 bases and J by 2 bases. The CDR3 covers 16 residues. Germline CDR1 reads SEHNR; CDR2 reads FQNEAQ (reference sequence). The CDR3 DNA is TGTGCCAGCAGCTTCCCCACCCCGGGACAGGCCTACGAGCAGTACTTC. It codes for CASSFPTPGQAYEQYF.

As regards this clone: A junction boundary mismatches the germline segment, possibly from a read error. The CDR3 is CASSVAPRQGGNPDTRYF. The CDR3 DNA is TGTGCCAGCAGCGTTGCCCCTCGACAGGGGGGCAACCCAGATACGCGGTATTTT. This rearrangement joins TRBV9 to TRBJ2-3, with TRBD1 identical over 9 bases. Germline V gives CDR1 SGDLS, CDR2 YYNGEE. This CDR3 spans 18 amino acids.